The following is a T cell receptor beta chain sequence with its context. Its antigen is unidentified. The sample belongs to a study of Ad26.COV2.S vaccination and SARS-CoV-2 variants. Findings of the study overall: Measurement of non-spike TCR breadth gave similar results in vaccine and placebo recipients. Following vaccination, spike-specific CD8+ and CD4+ T cell responses reportedly exhibited substantial breadth. Measurements of TCR breadth and depth may have given underestimates of the total T cell responses. Compared with placebo recipients, vaccine recipients had higher spike-specific TCR breadth.

The ends lost 1 base at V and 8 bases at J; junction bases unmatched: 8. CDR1 is SGHTA and CDR2 is FQGNSA in the germline V gene. CDR3 length equals 14 residues. This table comes from immunoSEQ multiplex PCR, and its TCRdb copy is limited to in-frame clones, with some not included. The sample lists about 180,000 clones; about 83% were seen once. The rearrangement links TRBV7-2 to TRBJ2-7; 7 bases map to TRBD2. The source was peripheral blood, collected after recovery from COVID-19. The clonotype was recovered from a human donor who had recovered from COVID-19. The CDR3 here is CASSLVGGVNKQYF. In DNA form, the CDR3 reads TGTGCCAGCAGCTTAGTGGGGGGGGTTAACAAGCAGTACTTC.